This T cell receptor (beta chain) came from a study of T cell responses to AZD1222 COVID-19 vaccine (dated by TCRdb to the early 2020s). As for the study more broadly: AZD1222 recipients whose second dose came at about 4 weeks and those whose second dose came at about 12 weeks were combined into one group, since spike-specific TCR depth and breadth did not differ between the two schedules. A total of 230 to 250 trial participants underwent TCR sequencing, of whom roughly 210 received two doses of AZD1222 and some 26 received two doses of the MenACWY control vaccine. Trial participants were enrolled into age subgroups of 18-55, 56-69 and 70-plus years, which contained about 150, 28 and 57 TCR-sequenced participants, respectively. The full study reports these points: The 56-69-year group was small, and its depth increase did not reach significance, likely because of low power. Reportedly, almost half of the unique spike-specific TCRs recognized epitopes lying outside the regions that are mutated in the B.1.351 and B.1.1.7 variants. Only a handful of AZD1222 recipients were SARS-CoV-2 seropositive at baseline, limiting conclusions about previously exposed vaccinees. Most participants were white British and females outnumbered males, and the authors suggested that clonal diversity may have been underestimated. After two AZD1222 doses, spike-specific TCR breadth and depth were significantly higher than at day 0 and than in MenACWY recipients. The whole spike protein was spanned by vaccine-associated CD4 TCRs, and dominant responses were seen in regions 160-218 and 743-854. No day 14 peak-response samples were available, so repertoires were characterized only after the peak T cell response.

To note about this clone: Its antigen specificity is not known. No qualities accompany the bases; no much larger clone lies one base away.

Sample time point, as interpreted from the label and publication: baseline before first vaccination. Samples from vaccinated people were obtained from the UK trials COV001 and COV002, which included a single-blind randomized controlled phase 2/3 trial of AZD1222 (ChAdOx1 nCoV-19) in healthy adults. For TCRbeta chain sequencing, PBMC samples were collected from trial participants at day 0 and at day 28 after the second dose. The germline V gene (reference sequence) gives CDR1 as LNHDA and CDR2 as SQIVND. For this chain, trimming is 7 bases at the V end and 0 bases at the J end, and the number of junction bases without a gene match is 6. The CDR3 covers 14 residues, taking in both the cysteine and the phenylalanine. Only the CDR3 part of the read is kept: 42 bases, read in frame from the first base. The CDR3 regions of human TCRbeta chains were analyzed by immunosequencing. Under the source paper's analysis protocol: Repertoire TCRs were checked for matches against a reference library of SARS-CoV-2-specific TCRs that had been generated using the MIRA antigen-specificity platform. Breadth was defined as the fraction of unique TCRs that were SARS-CoV-2-associated. Depth was defined as the fraction of total T cells that were SARS-CoV-2-associated. Using the MIRA data, each spike-specific TCR was assigned both to the spike region to which the TCR was reactive and to a CD4 or CD8 class. Log10-transformed breadth and depth values were compared by one-way ANOVA with Sidak's multiple comparisons tests. TCRdb took this table from immuneACCESS and kept in-frame rearrangements with V and J called. Such tables lack part of the clones; where checked against another copy, unresolved V genes explain under half of the gap, and the rest is unexplained. V and J calls and clone size come straight from that table; D and trimming were deduced from the DNA. Across this sample there are about 55,000 clones, with around 90% seen only once. The ten largest make up about 15% of the sample.

This receptor was taken from an adult in good health. The sequence is built from TRBV19 and TRBJ2-7, and 7 junctional nucleotides match TRBD2. This material consisted of peripheral blood, taken on day 0 of AZD1222 vaccination. CDR3 region: CASKGQRDSYEQYF. In nucleotide form, the sequence is TGTGCCAGTAAGGGTCAGCGGGACTCCTACGAGCAGTACTTC.